This T cell receptor beta chain is from a study of T cell changes during pregnancy in multiple sclerosis. Libraries were prepared by immunoSEQ multiplex PCR; TCRdb keeps only in-frame clonotypes and omits some of them. The sample contains 80,000 to 100,000 clones, roughly 91% of which appear only once. Deletions cut 5 bases from V and 9 bases from J, with 17 bases between. The CDR3 is 15 residues long. Per the germline V gene, CDR1 is SEHNR and CDR2 is FQNEAQ (reference sequence). This TCR derives from a female donor in good health, enrolled as a control in a pregnancy study. The rearrangement uses TRBV7-9 and TRBJ1-6; D unclear. This specimen was peripheral blood, taken after pregnancy. Written as DNA, the CDR3 is TGTGCCAGCAGCCCCCGGGAGGGAACCACTTCACCCCTCCACTTT. Translated, it gives CASSPREGTTSPLHF.